Detailed here is one T cell receptor beta chain. In the study's own analysis: Estimation of nucleated cell counts relied on the amplification of reference gene primers. TCRdb's table, derived via immunoSEQ multiplex PCR, lists solely in-frame clones and lacks some. The DNA gave D and trimming, while V, J and clone size come from that table. This table holds around 70,000 clones, about nine tenths found once. These data come from a study of blood T cell repertoires in COVID-19. Study background: Some COVID-19 samples were acute and others convalescent; all came from the United States, Italy and Spain. Nucleic acid was either cDNA or gDNA, and it came from T cells, B-cell-depleted T cells, or PBMCs.

The germline V gene has CDR1 SEHNR and CDR2 FQNEAQ (reference sequence). This CDR3 contains 14 residues. Trimming took 6 bases from V and 6 from J; bases not matched to a gene: 11. The TCR originated in a human donor in a cohort sampled during active COVID-19. The chain couples TRBV7-9 to TRBJ2-7; TRBD1 agrees at 7 bases. What was sequenced was peripheral blood. CDR3: CASSPTGPEREQYF. CDR3 bases: TGTGCCAGCAGTCCGACAGGGCCGGAACGCGAGCAGTACTTC. The variable domain in full, with the rest retrieved from reference TRBV7-9 and TRBJ2-7, is DTGVSQNPRHKITKRGQNVTFRCDPISEHNRLYWYRQTLGQGPEFLTYFQNEAQLEKSRLLSDRFSAERPKGSFSTLEIQRTEQGDSAMYLCASSPTGPEREQYFGPGTRLTVT.